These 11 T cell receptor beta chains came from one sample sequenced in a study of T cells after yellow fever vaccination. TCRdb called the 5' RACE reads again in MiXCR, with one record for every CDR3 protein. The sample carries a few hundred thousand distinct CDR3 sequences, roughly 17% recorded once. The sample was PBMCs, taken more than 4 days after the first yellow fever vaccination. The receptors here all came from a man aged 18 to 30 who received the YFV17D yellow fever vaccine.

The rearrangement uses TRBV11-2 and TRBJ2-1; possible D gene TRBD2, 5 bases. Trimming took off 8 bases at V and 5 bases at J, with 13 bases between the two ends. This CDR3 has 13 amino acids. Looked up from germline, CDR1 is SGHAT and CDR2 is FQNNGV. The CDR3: CASALDWNNEQFF. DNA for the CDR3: TGTGCCAGCGCCTTGGACTGGAACAATGAGCAGTTCTTC.

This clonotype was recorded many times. The CDR3 protein is CASSSGQGNEQFF. The CDR3 nucleotides are TGTGCCAGCAGCTCCGGACAGGGGAATGAGCAGTTCTTC. The rearrangement links TRBV7-9 to TRBJ2-1; TRBD1 matches at 9 bases. Germline V gives CDR1 SEHNR, CDR2 FQNEAQ (reference sequence). Trimming cost V 4 bases and J 7 bases; bases outside gene matches: 2. CDR3 length equals 13 residues. Supplemented by reference TRBV7-9 and TRBJ2-1, the full variable domain reads DTGVSQNPRHKITKRGQNVTFRCDPISEHNRLYWYRQTLGQGPEFLTYFQNEAQLEKSRLLSDRFSAERPKGSFSTLEIQRTEQGDSAMYLCASSSGQGNEQFFGPGTRLTVL.

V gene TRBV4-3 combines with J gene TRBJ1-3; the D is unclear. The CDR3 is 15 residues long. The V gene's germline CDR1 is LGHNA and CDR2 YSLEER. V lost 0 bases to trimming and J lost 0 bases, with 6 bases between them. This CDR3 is CASSQDRFSGNTIYF. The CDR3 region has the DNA TGCGCCAGCAGCCAAGACAGGTTCTCTGGAAACACCATATATTTT.

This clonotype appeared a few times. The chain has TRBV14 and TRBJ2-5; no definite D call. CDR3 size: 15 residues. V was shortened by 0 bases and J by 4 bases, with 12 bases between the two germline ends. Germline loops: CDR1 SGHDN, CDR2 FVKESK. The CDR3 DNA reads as TGTGCCAGCAGCCAAGAATTCAGAGTCCGAGAGACCCAGTACTTC. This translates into CASSQEFRVRETQYF.

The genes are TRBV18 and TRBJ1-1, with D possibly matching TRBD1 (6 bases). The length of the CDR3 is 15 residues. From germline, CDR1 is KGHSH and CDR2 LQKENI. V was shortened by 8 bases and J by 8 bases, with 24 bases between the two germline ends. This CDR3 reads CASLTSSSGTTEAFF. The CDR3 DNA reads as TGTGCCAGCCTCACCTCCTCCTCCGGGACAACCGAAGCTTTCTTT.

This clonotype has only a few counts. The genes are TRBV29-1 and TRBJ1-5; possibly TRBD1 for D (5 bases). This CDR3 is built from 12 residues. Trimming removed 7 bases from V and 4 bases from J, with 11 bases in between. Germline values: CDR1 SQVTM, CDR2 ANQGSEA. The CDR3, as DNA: TGCAGCGCGGGCAGGGAGAATCAGCCCCAGCATTTT. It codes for CSAGRENQPQHF.

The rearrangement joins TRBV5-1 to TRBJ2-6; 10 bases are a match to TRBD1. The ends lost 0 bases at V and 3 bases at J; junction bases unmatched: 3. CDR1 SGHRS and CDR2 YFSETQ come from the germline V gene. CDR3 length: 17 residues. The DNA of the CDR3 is TGCGCCAGCAGCTTGGGAGGGACAGGGGATGGGGCCAACGTCCTGACTTTC. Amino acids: CASSLGGTGDGANVLTF.

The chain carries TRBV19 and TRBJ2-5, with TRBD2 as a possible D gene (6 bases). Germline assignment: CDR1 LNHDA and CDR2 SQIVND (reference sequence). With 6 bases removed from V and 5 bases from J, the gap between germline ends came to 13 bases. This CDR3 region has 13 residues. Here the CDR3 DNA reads TGTGCCAGTAGGCAACTAGGAGGGGAGACCCAGTACTTC. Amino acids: CASRQLGGETQYF.

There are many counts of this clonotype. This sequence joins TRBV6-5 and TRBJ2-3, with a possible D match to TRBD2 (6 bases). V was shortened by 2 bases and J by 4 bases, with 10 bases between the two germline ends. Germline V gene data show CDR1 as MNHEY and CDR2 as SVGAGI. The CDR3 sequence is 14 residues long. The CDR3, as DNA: TGTGCCAGCAGTTACGCCGGGGGAGCAGATACGCAGTATTTT. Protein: CASSYAGGADTQYF.

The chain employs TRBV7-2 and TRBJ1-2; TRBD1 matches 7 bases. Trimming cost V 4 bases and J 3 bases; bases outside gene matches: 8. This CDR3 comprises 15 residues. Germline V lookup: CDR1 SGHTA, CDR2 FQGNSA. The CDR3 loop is CASSSYTGVDYGYTF. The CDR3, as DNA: TGTGCCAGCAGCTCTTATACAGGGGTGGACTATGGCTACACCTTC.

This CDR3 reads CASNRQHQETQYF. The CDR3 coding sequence is TGTGCCAGCAATCGACAGCACCAAGAGACCCAGTACTTC. V usage is TRBV2 and J usage is TRBJ2-5; TRBD1 might be the D (5 bases). Germline lookup yields CDR1 SNHLY and CDR2 FYNNEI. V was clipped by 7 bases and J by 0 bases, with 9 bases between them. The CDR3 spans 13 residues.